The 22 T cell receptor beta chains below come from one sample, sequenced in a study of identical twins. TCRdb reanalysed the 5' RACE reads using MiXCR and keeps one entry per CDR3 protein. The table includes around 530,000 distinct CDR3 sequences, approximately 14% detected once. This sample was shared with a second study, whose subject was yellow fever vaccine responses in identical twins.

The sample was CD4+ T cells sorted from blood. These receptors originate from a woman aged 18 to 35 in good health.

This clonotype was recorded a few times. The V call is TRBV29-1, the J call TRBJ1-1; tentatively, D is TRBD1 (5 bases). Germline loops: CDR1 SQVTM, CDR2 ANQGSEA. Between the trimmed V and J ends, which lost 1 base and 0 bases, there was a span of 12 bases. This CDR3 comprises 15 residues. The CDR3 protein is CSVEGQFELNTEAFF. As DNA, the CDR3 is TGCAGCGTTGAAGGACAGTTTGAATTGAACACTGAAGCTTTCTTT.

This clonotype was detected a few times. The chain recombines TRBV7-2 with TRBJ2-1; D is unresolved. The CDR3 length is 15 residues. Trimming removed 8 bases at V and 2 bases at J, with 16 bases between. The V gene's germline CDR1 is SGHTA and CDR2 FQGNSA. The CDR3 sequence: CASGIHILPYNEQFF. CDR3 bases: TGTGCCAGCGGTATTCACATCTTACCCTACAATGAGCAGTTCTTC.

This clonotype was observed a few times. The V and J genes are TRBV20-1 and TRBJ2-1; TRBD2 agrees at 14 bases. CDR1 and CDR2 from the germline V gene are DFQATT and SNEGSKA (reference sequence). The V and J ends lost 3 bases and 9 bases, in that order; junction bases with no gene match: 7. The CDR3 runs to 15 residues. The CDR3 sequence: CSASKTSGRAVEQFF. CDR3 sequence (DNA): TGCAGTGCTAGTAAGACTAGCGGGAGGGCCGTTGAGCAGTTCTTC.

The rearrangement joins TRBV12-3 or TRBV12-4 to TRBJ2-4; D is perhaps TRBD2 (5 bases). Trimming pared 2 bases from V and 5 bases from J, leaving 7 bases between. CDR3 length: 13 amino acids. In nucleotides, the CDR3 is TGTGCCAGCAGTTTATGGGGAGAAAACATTCAGTACTTC. It is translated as CASSLWGENIQYF.

This clonotype was counted only a few times. The chain links TRBV7-9 to TRBJ2-1; possible D gene TRBD2, 5 bases. Germline-derived CDR1 and CDR2 are SEHNR and FQNEAQ (reference sequence). Trimming stripped 11 bases from V and 8 bases from J, with 16 bases between. The CDR3 length is 12 residues. This chain's CDR3 is CAASFQIDEQFF. The CDR3, as DNA: TGTGCCGCTAGCTTCCAGATCGATGAGCAGTTCTTC.

The rearrangement uses TRBV20-1 and TRBJ2-3; TRBD2 aligns across 7 bases. Germline CDR1 and CDR2: DFQATT and SNEGSKA (reference sequence). The CDR3 covers 15 residues. The trim removed 3 bases at V and 3 bases at J, leaving 9 bases unmatched. The CDR3: CSASAPSGHTDTQYF. CDR3 nucleotides: TGCAGTGCTAGTGCGCCTAGCGGACATACAGATACGCAGTATTTT.

The chain combines TRBV6-5 with TRBJ2-7, with 9 bases fitting TRBD1. The germline V gene has CDR1 MNHEY and CDR2 SVGAGI. This CDR3 has 14 residues. The V gene end was trimmed by 6 bases and the J gene end by 4 bases; junction bases not matched to a gene: 7. The CDR3 DNA follows: TGTGCCAGCAGATTACAGGGGGCGGTATACGAGCAGTACGTC. Its translation: CASRLQGAVYEQYV.

This clonotype showed up just a few times. The V gene is TRBV2, the J gene TRBJ2-1, with TRBD1 as a possible D gene (5 bases). This CDR3 contains 14 residues. V lost 4 bases and J 10 bases, leaving 17 bases between the germline ends. Germline V lookup: CDR1 SNHLY, CDR2 FYNNEI. The CDR3 region is CASSVGRESGEQFF. CDR3 sequence (DNA): TGTGCCAGCAGTGTAGGCAGGGAATCCGGCGAGCAGTTCTTC.

The chain recombines TRBV11-1 with TRBJ2-4; the match to TRBD2 covers 9 bases. Looked up from germline, CDR1 is SGHAT and CDR2 is FQDESV (reference sequence). This CDR3 is built from 21 residues. The V segment lost 1 base and the J segment 0 bases; nucleotides outside the gene matches: 16. The CDR3 region has the DNA TGTGCCAGCAGCTTAGGTCTAGCGGGGCTTGGGTCCCCACTAGCCAAAAACATTCAGTACTTC. Its protein product is CASSLGLAGLGSPLAKNIQYF.

This chain joins TRBV9 and TRBJ2-2, with D tentatively TRBD2 (6 bases). With 1 base removed from V and 4 bases from J, the gap between germline ends came to 20 bases. The germline gives CDR1 SGDLS, CDR2 YYNGEE. The CDR3 extends over 18 amino acids. CDR3 residues: CASSVKGTYPVGTGELFF. CDR3 nucleotides: TGTGCCAGCAGCGTAAAAGGGACTTACCCCGTCGGCACCGGGGAGCTGTTTTTT.

This clonotype turned up a few times. The chain carries TRBV28 and TRBJ1-5, with a possible D match to TRBD1 (5 bases). Germline V gene lookup returns CDR1 MDHEN and CDR2 SYDVKM. The CDR3 totals 13 residues. V was trimmed by 10 bases and J by 4 bases, leaving 14 bases between them. CDR3 region: CATSGPFNQPQHF. The CDR3 DNA reads as TGTGCCACGTCGGGACCATTTAATCAGCCCCAGCATTTT.

This clonotype turned up a few times. The rearrangement uses TRBV24-1 and TRBJ1-1, with a weak D call TRBD1 (5 bases). The V gene lost 4 bases and the J gene lost 6 bases, with 11 bases spanning the gap. This CDR3 spans 13 amino acids. Germline CDR1 is KGHDR and CDR2 is SFDVKD. Here the CDR3 DNA reads TGTGCCACCAGTGACCCGGGAGGGGCTGAAGCTTTCTTT. Translation: CATSDPGGAEAFF.

This chain joins TRBV6-1 and TRBJ2-5, with TRBD2 matching over 12 bases. The CDR3 runs to 16 residues. The trim removed 4 bases at V and 2 bases at J, leaving 5 bases unmatched. Germline assignment: CDR1 MNHNS and CDR2 SASEGT. CDR3 DNA: TGTGCCAGCAGTGGAGGGACTAGCGGGCCTCAAGAGACCCAGTACTTC. Protein: CASSGGTSGPQETQYF.

V is TRBV6-5 and J is TRBJ2-1; perhaps TRBD1 as D (6 bases). CDR1 MNHEY and CDR2 SVGAGI come from the germline V gene. Trimming stripped 0 bases from V and 8 bases from J, with 11 bases between. The CDR3 runs to 14 residues. The CDR3 spells CASSYSRGGYEQFF. Here the CDR3 DNA reads TGTGCCAGCAGTTACTCGAGAGGGGGTTATGAGCAGTTCTTC.

The genes are TRBV5-1 and TRBJ2-3, with 13 bases lining up with TRBD2. Germline CDR1 SGHRS, CDR2 YFSETQ. The CDR3 sequence is 19 residues long. V trimming: 3 bases; J trimming: 1 base; junction bases outside the gene matches: 11. The CDR3 region is CASSWSTSGGASGTDTQYF. The DNA for the CDR3 is TGCGCCAGCAGCTGGTCCACTAGCGGGGGGGCCTCGGGCACAGATACGCAGTATTTT. The complete variable domain, with remaining parts taken from reference TRBV5-1 and TRBJ2-3, reads KAGVTQTPRYLIKTRGQQVTLSCSPISGHRSVSWYQQTPGQGLQFLFEYFSETQRNKGNFPGRFSGRQFSNSRSEMNVSTLELGDSALYLCASSWSTSGGASGTDTQYFGPGTRLTVL.

The chain carries TRBV6-1 and TRBJ2-2; a weak D match, TRBD2 (6 bases). The V and J ends lost 5 bases and 7 bases respectively, with 14 bases between them. In germline, CDR1 is MNHNS, CDR2 SASEGT. The CDR3 sequence is 14 residues long. The CDR3 loop reads CASSLTRFGGELFF. The CDR3 DNA sequence: TGTGCCAGCAGTCTGACTAGATTTGGCGGGGAGCTGTTTTTT.

The chain has TRBV10-3 and TRBJ2-1, with TRBD2 identical over 12 bases. J lost 0 bases, V lost 4 bases, and 7 bases had no gene match. CDR1 is ENHRY, CDR2 SYGVKD, per germline. The CDR3 length is 18 residues. The CDR3 loop reads CAISGLAGERDSYNEQFF. Here the CDR3 DNA reads TGTGCCATCAGTGGACTAGCGGGAGAAAGGGACTCCTACAATGAGCAGTTCTTC.

The chain uses TRBV7-9 and TRBJ2-1; 7 nucleotides line up with TRBD1. The germline gives CDR1 SEHNR, CDR2 FQNEAQ (reference sequence). V lost 5 bases to trimming and J lost 3 bases; unmatched junction nucleotides: 10. The CDR3 is 16 amino acids. CDR3 nucleotides: TGTGCCAGCAGCCCCCTCGGGACAGCCTTCTACAATGAGCAGTTCTTC. It specifies CASSPLGTAFYNEQFF.

This clonotype was recorded at least ten times. This rearrangement joins TRBV5-1 to TRBJ2-7, with 11 positions matching TRBD2. This CDR3 spans 15 amino acids. V was clipped by 0 bases and J by 2 bases; unmatched bases: 1. Per the germline V gene, CDR1 is SGHRS and CDR2 is YFSETQ. In DNA, the CDR3 is TGCGCCAGCAGCTTGGCACTAGCGGGGGCCTACGAGCAGTACTTC. The encoded protein is CASSLALAGAYEQYF. Variable domain in full (rest from reference TRBV5-1 and TRBJ2-7): KAGVTQTPRYLIKTRGQQVTLSCSPISGHRSVSWYQQTPGQGLQFLFEYFSETQRNKGNFPGRFSGRQFSNSRSEMNVSTLELGDSALYLCASSLALAGAYEQYFGPGTRLTVT.

This clonotype has only a few counts. V usage is TRBV7-2 and J usage is TRBJ2-5; TRBD2 aligns across 14 bases. With V trimmed by 0 bases and J by 4 bases, 4 bases remained unmatched. The CDR3 sequence is 17 residues long. From germline, CDR1 is SGHTA and CDR2 FQGNSA. The CDR3 DNA reads TGTGCCAGCAGCTTAGCTGGGACTAGCGGGAGTACAGAGACCCAGTACTTC. Protein: CASSLAGTSGSTETQYF.

This chain connects TRBV5-1 to TRBJ2-3; D might be TRBD2 (6 bases). Germline V gene lookup returns CDR1 SGHRS and CDR2 YFSETQ. This CDR3 has 13 amino acids. The V gene lost 3 bases and the J gene lost 3 bases, with 8 bases spanning the gap. The CDR3 here is CASSSGLTDTQYF. In DNA, the CDR3 is TGCGCCAGCAGCTCGGGACTGACAGATACGCAGTATTTT.

J is TRBJ1-4 and V is TRBV10-3; 8 nucleotides agree with TRBD1. This CDR3 contains 15 residues. Germline-derived CDR1 and CDR2 are ENHRY and SYGVKD. Trimming took 10 bases from V and 0 from J; bases not matched to a gene: 7. The CDR3 sequence is CATWTGPPTNEKLFF. In DNA form, the CDR3 reads TGTGCCACCTGGACAGGGCCCCCAACTAATGAAAAACTGTTTTTT.